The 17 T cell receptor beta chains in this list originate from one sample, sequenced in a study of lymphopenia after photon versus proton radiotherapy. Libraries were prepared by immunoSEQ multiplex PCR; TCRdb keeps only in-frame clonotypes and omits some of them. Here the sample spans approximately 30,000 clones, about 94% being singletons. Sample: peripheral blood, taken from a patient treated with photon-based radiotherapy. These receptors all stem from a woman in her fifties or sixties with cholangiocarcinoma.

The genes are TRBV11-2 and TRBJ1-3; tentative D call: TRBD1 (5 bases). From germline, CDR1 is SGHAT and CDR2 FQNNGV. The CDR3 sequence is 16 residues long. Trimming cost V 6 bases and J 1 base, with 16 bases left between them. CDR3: CASSWAGQGSGNTIYF. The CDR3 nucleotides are TGTGCCAGCAGTTGGGCAGGGCAAGGGTCTGGAAACACCATATATTTT.

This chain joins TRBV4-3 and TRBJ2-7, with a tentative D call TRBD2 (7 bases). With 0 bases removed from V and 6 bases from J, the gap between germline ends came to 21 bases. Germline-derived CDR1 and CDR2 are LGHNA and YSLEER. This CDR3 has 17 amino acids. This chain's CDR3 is CASSQDWRGGRMGEQYF. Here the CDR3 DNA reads TGCGCCAGCAGCCAAGATTGGAGGGGGGGTCGTATGGGCGAGCAGTACTTC.

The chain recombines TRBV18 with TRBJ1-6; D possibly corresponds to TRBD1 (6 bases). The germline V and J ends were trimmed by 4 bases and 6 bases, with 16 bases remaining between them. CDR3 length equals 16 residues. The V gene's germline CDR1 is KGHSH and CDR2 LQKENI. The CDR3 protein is CASSQGVAFSNSPLHF. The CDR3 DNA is TGTGCCAGCTCACAGGGGGTGGCATTTAGTAATTCACCCCTCCACTTT.

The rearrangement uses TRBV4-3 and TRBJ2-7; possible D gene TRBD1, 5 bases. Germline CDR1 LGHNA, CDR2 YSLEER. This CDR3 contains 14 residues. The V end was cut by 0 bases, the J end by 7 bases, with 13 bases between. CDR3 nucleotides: TGCGCCAGCAGCCAAGACAGGGTTTTAATAGAGCAGTACTTC. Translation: CASSQDRVLIEQYF.

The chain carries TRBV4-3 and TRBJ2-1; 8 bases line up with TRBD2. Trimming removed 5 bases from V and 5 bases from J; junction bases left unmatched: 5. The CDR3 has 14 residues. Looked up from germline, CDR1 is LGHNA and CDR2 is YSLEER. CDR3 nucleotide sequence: TGCGCCAGCAGCATTGAGCGGGGGAACAATGAGCAGTTCTTC. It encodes CASSIERGNNEQFF.

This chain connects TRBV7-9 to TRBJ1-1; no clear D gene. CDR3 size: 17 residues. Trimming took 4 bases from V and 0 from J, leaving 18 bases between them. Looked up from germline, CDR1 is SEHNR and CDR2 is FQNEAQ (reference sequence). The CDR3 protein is CASSSPSSYRVNTEAFF. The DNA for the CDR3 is TGTGCCAGCAGCTCCCCTTCCTCCTATCGCGTGAACACTGAAGCTTTCTTT.

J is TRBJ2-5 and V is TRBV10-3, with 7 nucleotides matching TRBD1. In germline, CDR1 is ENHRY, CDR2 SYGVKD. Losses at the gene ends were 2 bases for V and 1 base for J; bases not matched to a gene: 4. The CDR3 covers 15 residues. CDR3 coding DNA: TGTGCCATCAGTGAGGCAAGGGGGCCCCAAGAGACCCAGTACTTC. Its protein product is CAISEARGPQETQYF.

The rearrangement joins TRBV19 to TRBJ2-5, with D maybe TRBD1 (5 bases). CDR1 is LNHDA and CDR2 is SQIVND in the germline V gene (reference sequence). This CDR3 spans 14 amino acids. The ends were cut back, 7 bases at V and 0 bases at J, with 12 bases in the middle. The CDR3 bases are TGTGCCAGTACCCTGGACAAGTACCAAGAGACCCAGTACTTC. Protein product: CASTLDKYQETQYF.

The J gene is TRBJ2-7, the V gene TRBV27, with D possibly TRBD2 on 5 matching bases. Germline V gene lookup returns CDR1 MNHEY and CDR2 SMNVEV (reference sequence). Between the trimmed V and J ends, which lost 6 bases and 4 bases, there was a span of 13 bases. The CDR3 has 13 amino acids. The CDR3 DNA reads TGTGCCAGCAGAGGGTGGCGGGCTTACGAGCAGTACTTC. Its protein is CASRGWRAYEQYF.

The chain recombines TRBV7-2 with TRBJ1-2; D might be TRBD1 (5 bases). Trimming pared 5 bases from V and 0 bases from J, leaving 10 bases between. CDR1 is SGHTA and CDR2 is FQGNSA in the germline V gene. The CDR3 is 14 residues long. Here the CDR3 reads CASSVLGANYGYTF. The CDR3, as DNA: TGTGCCAGCAGCGTGCTGGGGGCTAACTATGGCTACACCTTC.

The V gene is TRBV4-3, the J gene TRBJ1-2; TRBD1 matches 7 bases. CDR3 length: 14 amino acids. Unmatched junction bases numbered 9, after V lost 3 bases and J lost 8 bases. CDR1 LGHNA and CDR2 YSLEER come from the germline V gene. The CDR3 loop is CASSHYDRAQGYTF. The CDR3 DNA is TGCGCCAGCAGCCATTACGACAGGGCACAGGGCTACACCTTC.

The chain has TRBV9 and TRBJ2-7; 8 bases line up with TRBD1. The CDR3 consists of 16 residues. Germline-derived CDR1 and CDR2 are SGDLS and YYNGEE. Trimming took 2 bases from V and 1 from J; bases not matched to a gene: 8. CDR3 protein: CASSVSDRGLSYEQYF. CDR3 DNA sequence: TGTGCCAGCAGCGTTTCTGACAGGGGCCTTTCCTACGAGCAGTACTTC.

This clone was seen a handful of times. CDR3 region: CASSLNRGDYGYTF. CDR3 in DNA: TGTGCCAGCAGCTTAAATCGAGGGGACTATGGCTACACCTTC. The chain has TRBV7-2 and TRBJ1-2; a possible D gene is TRBD1 (5 bases). The CDR3 has 14 residues. CDR1 is SGHTA, CDR2 FQGNSA, per germline. Between the trimmed V and J ends, which lost 2 bases and 3 bases, there was a span of 10 bases. Filled out from reference TRBV7-2 and TRBJ1-2, the complete variable domain reads GAGVSQSPSNKVTEKGKDVELRCDPISGHTALYWYRQSLGQGLEFLIYFQGNSAPDKSGLPSDRFSAERTGGSVSTLTIQRTQQEDSAVYLCASSLNRGDYGYTFGSGTRLTVV.

The CDR3 DNA reads as TGTGCCAGCAGCCGTAGCGGAGGGTCGGGGGAGCAGTACTTC. This encodes CASSRSGGSGEQYF. This chain uses TRBV11-2 with TRBJ2-7, with D possibly matching TRBD2 (6 bases). Germline CDR1 is SGHAT and CDR2 is FQNNGV. V was pared by 5 bases and J by 7 bases, with 18 bases between. The CDR3 contains 14 residues.

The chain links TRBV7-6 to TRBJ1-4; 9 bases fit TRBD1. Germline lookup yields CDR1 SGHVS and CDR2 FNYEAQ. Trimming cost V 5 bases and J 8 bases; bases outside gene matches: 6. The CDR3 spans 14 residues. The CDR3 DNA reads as TGTGCCAGCAGCCCCGGGACAGGGAACGAAAAACTGTTTTTT. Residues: CASSPGTGNEKLFF.

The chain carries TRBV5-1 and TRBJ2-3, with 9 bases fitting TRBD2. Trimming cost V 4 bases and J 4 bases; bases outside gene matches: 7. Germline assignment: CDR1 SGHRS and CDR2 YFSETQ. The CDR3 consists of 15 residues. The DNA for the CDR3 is TGCGCCAGCAGCGACCCGACTAGCGGCGCAGATACGCAGTATTTT. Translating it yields CASSDPTSGADTQYF. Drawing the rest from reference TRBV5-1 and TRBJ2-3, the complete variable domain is KAGVTQTPRYLIKTRGQQVTLSCSPISGHRSVSWYQQTPGQGLQFLFEYFSETQRNKGNFPGRFSGRQFSNSRSEMNVSTLELGDSALYLCASSDPTSGADTQYFGPGTRLTVL.

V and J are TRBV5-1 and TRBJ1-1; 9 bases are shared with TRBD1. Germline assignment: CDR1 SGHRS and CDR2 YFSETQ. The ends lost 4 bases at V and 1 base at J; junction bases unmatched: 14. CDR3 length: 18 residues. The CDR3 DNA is TGCGCCAGCAGCAGTCCGGGACAGGGCCCCTACTCGAACACTGAAGCTTTCTTT. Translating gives CASSSPGQGPYSNTEAFF.